The 14 T cell receptor beta chains presented below share a single source sample, sequenced in a study of cytotoxic CD8 clonotypes in ibrutinib-treated CLL. TCRdb keeps only in-frame clones here, not all; method: immunoSEQ multiplex PCR. The sample lists 250,000 or so clones; 60% to 75% were seen once. This specimen consisted of PBMCs, obtained after 24 months of ibrutinib treatment. The origin of the receptors is a human donor with chronic lymphocytic leukemia.

The V gene is TRBV7-9, the J gene TRBJ2-5; D gene ambiguous. The DNA end is a closer match to TRBJ2-7, so the J assignment may be wrong. This CDR3 spans 11 amino acids. Germline CDR1 is SEHNR and CDR2 is FQNEAQ (reference sequence). The chain's CDR3 is CASSRSYEQYF. The DNA of the CDR3 is TGTGCCAGCAGTCGATCCTACGAGCAGTACTTC.

Of note for this clone: Additional DNA sequences in this sample encode the identical CDR3. The rearrangement uses TRBV20-1 and TRBJ1-1; D gene unclear. This CDR3 comprises 11 residues. V dropped 5 bases and J dropped 5 bases, with 9 bases sitting between them. The germline V gene has CDR1 DFQATT and CDR2 SNEGSKA (reference sequence). CDR3 sequence: CSAPLRTEAFF. The DNA for the CDR3 is TGCAGTGCTCCTCTGAGGACTGAAGCTTTCTTT.

At least ten counts were recorded for this clone. The rearrangement uses TRBV7-2 and TRBJ1-2; unclear D gene. Per the germline V gene, CDR1 is SGHTA and CDR2 is FQGNSA. The CDR3 has 13 residues. Trimming left V 1 base short and J 8 bases short, with 11 bases between. CDR3 DNA: TGTGCCAGCAGCTTAGGGCCGGGGTCGGGCTACACCTTC. Amino acid sequence: CASSLGPGSGYTF.

In its sample, this clone was seen a few times. This sequence joins TRBV15 and TRBJ2-2; tentative D call: TRBD2 (5 bases). There are 14 residues in the CDR3. The V and J ends lost 0 bases and 7 bases respectively, with 9 bases between them. In germline, CDR1 is LNHNV, CDR2 YYDKDF (reference sequence). The CDR3 loop is CATSREFGVGELFF. The CDR3 DNA reads as TGTGCCACCAGCAGAGAGTTCGGGGTCGGGGAGCTGTTTTTT.

The rearrangement uses TRBV28 and TRBJ2-7, with 8 positions matching TRBD1. Germline loops: CDR1 MDHEN, CDR2 SYDVKM. The length of the CDR3 is 12 residues. Germline trimming cut 6 bases from V and 11 bases from J; bases unmatched to any gene: 9. In DNA form, the CDR3 reads TGTGCCAGCAGAACGGACAGGGCCCACGAGTACTTC. Its translation is CASRTDRAHEYF.

The CDR3 region is CASSLRAMGDTEAFF. The CDR3 DNA is TGTGCCAGCAGCTTACGGGCCATGGGGGACACTGAAGCTTTCTTT. The chain links TRBV5-8 to TRBJ1-1; maybe TRBD1 (5 bases). There are 15 residues in the CDR3. In germline, CDR1 is SGHTS, CDR2 YDEGEE. V lost 2 bases, J lost 3 bases, and 14 bases lay in between.

This clone turned up a few times. The CDR3 sequence: CSVAANNEQFF. The DNA for the CDR3 is TGCAGCGTTGCCGCTAACAATGAGCAGTTCTTC. V gene TRBV29-1 combines with J gene TRBJ2-1, with D unclear. Trimming cost V 4 bases and J 5 bases, with 6 bases left between them. The germline V gene encodes CDR1 SQVTM and CDR2 ANQGSEA. The CDR3 loop spans 11 amino acids.

This rearrangement joins TRBV2 to TRBJ2-7; TRBD1 might be the D (6 bases). Germline assignment: CDR1 SNHLY and CDR2 FYNNEI. The CDR3 contains 16 residues. V was clipped by 2 bases and J by 0 bases, with 14 bases between them. The chain's CDR3 is CASSELKPGVSYEQYF. The CDR3 DNA reads TGTGCCAGCAGTGAACTGAAGCCAGGGGTCTCCTACGAGCAGTACTTC.

The V call is TRBV9, the J call TRBJ2-2, with D perhaps TRBD1 (6 bases). This CDR3 is built from 15 residues. Germline V lookup: CDR1 SGDLS, CDR2 YYNGEE. V lost 2 bases and J 7 bases, leaving 15 bases between the germline ends. CDR3 residues: CASSVLSGVGGELFF. The CDR3 DNA reads as TGTGCCAGCAGCGTCCTCTCAGGGGTGGGCGGGGAGCTGTTTTTT.

This clone was detected only once. The chain is built from TRBV19 and TRBJ1-2; possible D gene TRBD1, 5 bases. V was shortened by 0 bases and J by 1 base, with 9 bases between the two germline ends. Per the germline V gene, CDR1 is LNHDA and CDR2 is SQIVND (reference sequence). The CDR3 is 15 residues long. CDR3 DNA: TGTGCCAGTAGTATAGAAGGGGTTAATAACTATGGCTACACCTTC. The encoded protein is CASSIEGVNNYGYTF.

This clone showed up just a few times. The rearrangement joins TRBV27 to TRBJ2-7; D not resolved. This CDR3 contains 13 residues. The V end lost 3 bases, the J end lost 3 bases, and 9 bases lay between the germline ends. Germline CDR1 MNHEY, CDR2 SMNVEV (reference sequence). The CDR3 DNA reads as TGTGCCAGCAGTTTCGGTCAGTACTACGAGCAGTACTTC. Its translation is CASSFGQYYEQYF.

This clone was seen only a few times. The chain has TRBV29-1 and TRBJ2-7; D may be TRBD2 (5 bases). Trimming removed 5 bases at V and 7 bases at J, with 15 bases between. The CDR3 contains 12 residues. Germline-derived CDR1 and CDR2 are SQVTM and ANQGSEA. The chain's CDR3 is CSVLRGSGEQYF. CDR3 nucleotides: TGCAGCGTTCTCCGAGGGAGTGGGGAGCAGTACTTC.

The V and J genes are TRBV2 and TRBJ2-7, with 16 bases matching TRBD2. Germline-derived CDR1 and CDR2 are SNHLY and FYNNEI. This CDR3 contains 14 residues. J lost 7 bases, V lost 6 bases, and 3 bases had no gene match. The CDR3 DNA is TGTGCCAGCAGGGGACTAGCGGGAGGGGGAGAGCAGTACTTC. Its protein is CASRGLAGGGEQYF.

The chain combines TRBV7-3 with TRBJ2-6; D gene ambiguous. There are 15 residues in the CDR3. CDR1 and CDR2 from the germline V gene are SGHTA and FQGTGA. The ends were cut back, 4 bases at V and 2 bases at J, with 9 bases in the middle. CDR3 sequence (DNA): TGTGCCAGCAGCTCCGGTGGGCCTGGGGCCAACGTCCTGACTTTC. Translated, it gives CASSSGGPGANVLTF.